Following are 7 T cell receptor beta chains from one sample sequenced in a study of T cell repertoires in cytomegalovirus infection. MiXCR, applied by TCRdb to the reads, yields one record per CDR3 protein. The table lists about 490,000 distinct CDR3 sequences, 11% of them singletons. The specimen was PBMCs. The receptors shown here come from a human donor in good health (CMV status not recorded). Some clones in this sample may be carry-over from other donors' samples.

This clonotype was picked up many times. The V gene is TRBV27, the J gene TRBJ1-2; D perhaps matches TRBD1 (5 bases). Germline V gene sequence: CDR1 MNHEY, CDR2 SMNVEV (reference sequence). Trimming removed 6 bases from V and 7 bases from J, with 18 bases in between. This CDR3 contains 14 residues. In nucleotides, the CDR3 is TGTGCCAGCAGAGAAGTACCGGGGACTCCTGGCTACACCTTC. Translated: CASREVPGTPGYTF.

In its sample, this clonotype was seen many times. The V gene is TRBV7-9, the J gene TRBJ2-7; D may be TRBD2 (5 bases). CDR3 length equals 15 residues. The germline V and J ends were trimmed by 1 base and 2 bases, with 12 bases remaining between them. The germline CDR1 and CDR2 sequences are SEHNR and FQNEAQ (reference sequence). CDR3 protein: CASSLVREPTYEQYF. In DNA, the CDR3 is TGTGCCAGCAGCTTAGTGAGGGAACCAACCTACGAGCAGTACTTC.

This clonotype was picked up many times. V usage is TRBV7-3 and J usage is TRBJ2-3, with D possibly matching TRBD1 (5 bases). Looked up from germline, CDR1 is SGHTA and CDR2 is FQGTGA. This CDR3 has 17 residues. The V end lost 5 bases, the J end lost 1 base, and 19 bases lay between the germline ends. CDR3 loop: CASSLKGDWDRTDTQYF. CDR3 bases: TGTGCCAGCAGCCTGAAAGGGGATTGGGATCGCACAGATACGCAGTATTTT.

This clonotype has only a few counts. The chain carries TRBV24-1 and TRBJ2-1, with D perhaps matching TRBD1 (5 bases). This CDR3 spans 13 amino acids. Germline V gene lookup returns CDR1 KGHDR and CDR2 SFDVKD. V shed 1 base and J shed 6 bases, with 6 bases lying between them. CDR3 in DNA: TGTGCCACCAGTGATTTAGGGGCCAATGAGCAGTTCTTC. Amino acids: CATSDLGANEQFF.

This clonotype showed up many times. V and J are TRBV28 and TRBJ2-5, with no clear D. The ends were cut back, 6 bases at V and 4 bases at J, with 12 bases in the middle. Germline values: CDR1 MDHEN, CDR2 SYDVKM. This CDR3 is 13 amino acids long. The chain's CDR3 is CASSAQATETQYF. In DNA form, the CDR3 reads TGTGCCAGCAGCGCGCAGGCGACAGAGACCCAGTACTTC.

This clonotype has at least ten counts. This sequence joins TRBV7-2 and TRBJ2-3; D is ambiguous. Germline lookup yields CDR1 SGHTA and CDR2 FQGNSA. CDR3 length equals 12 residues. Trimming removed 5 bases at V and 4 bases at J, with 7 bases between. The CDR3 region is CASSDGADTQYF. The CDR3 nucleotides read TGTGCCAGCAGCGATGGGGCAGATACGCAGTATTTT.

This clonotype was counted between two and nine times. The V call is TRBV10-3, the J call TRBJ2-5, with D unresolved. The CDR3 is made up of 13 amino acids. V lost 3 bases and J lost 4, with 9 bases in between. Germline V gives CDR1 ENHRY, CDR2 SYGVKD. The CDR3 region is CAISDGPRETQYF. The CDR3, as DNA: TGTGCCATCAGTGACGGACCTAGAGAGACCCAGTACTTC.